The 28 T cell receptor beta chains below all came from one sample that was sequenced in a study of T cell responses to AZD1222 COVID-19 vaccine. The protocol was immunoSEQ multiplex PCR, while the TCRdb copy is restricted to in-frame clones and leaves out a portion. The table has 120,000 or so clones, approximately 88% seen once; the top ten hold about 7.9%. The sample was peripheral blood, taken on day 0 of AZD1222 vaccination. The receptors derive from an adult in good health.

This rearrangement joins TRBV11-2 to TRBJ2-2; 10 bases map to TRBD2. Germline V gene data show CDR1 as SGHAT and CDR2 as FQNNGV. The CDR3 has 15 residues. V was clipped by 3 bases and J by 4 bases; unmatched bases: 2. This CDR3 reads CASSFGLAATGELFF. The CDR3 DNA follows: TGTGCCAGCAGCTTCGGACTAGCGGCCACCGGGGAGCTGTTTTTT.

J is TRBJ1-5 and V is TRBV2; D is undetermined. Per germline, CDR1 SNHLY and CDR2 FYNNEI. V was shortened by 6 bases and J by 0 bases, with 6 bases between the two germline ends. This CDR3 contains 13 residues. Here the CDR3 DNA reads TGTGCCAGCAGGCCGGATAGCAATCAGCCCCAGCATTTT. The encoded protein is CASRPDSNQPQHF. The full variable domain, completed using reference TRBV2 and TRBJ1-5, is EPEVTQTPSHQVTQMGQEVILRCVPISNHLYFYWYRQILGQKVEFLVSFYNNEISEKSEIFDDQFSVERPDGSNFTLKIRSTKLEDSAMYFCASRPDSNQPQHFGDGTRLSIL.

Only a few counts were recorded for this clone. The CDR3 sequence: CASSRPGVNQPQHF. The CDR3, as DNA: TGTGCCAGCAGCCGCCCGGGAGTCAATCAGCCCCAGCATTTT. V is TRBV27 and J is TRBJ1-5; D gene unclear. The CDR3 loop spans 14 amino acids. The germline CDR1 and CDR2 sequences are MNHEY and SMNVEV (reference sequence). Trimming pared 6 bases from V and 3 bases from J, leaving 12 bases between.

This chain uses TRBV5-6 with TRBJ2-7, with 8 bases matching TRBD1. V lost 2 bases to trimming and J lost 2 bases; unmatched junction nucleotides: 6. In germline, CDR1 is SGHDT, CDR2 YYEEEE. The CDR3 loop spans 15 amino acids. The CDR3 reads CASSFQGAPPYEQYF. The CDR3 DNA reads TGTGCCAGCAGCTTCCAGGGGGCGCCCCCCTACGAGCAGTACTTC.

The chain joins TRBV6-1 to TRBJ2-3; D remains ambiguous. The CDR3 contains 15 residues. The germline V and J ends were trimmed by 1 base and 0 bases, with 8 bases remaining between them. CDR1 and CDR2 (germline): MNHNS, SASEGT. The CDR3 nucleotides read TGTGCCAGCAGTGAAGAACCCGTTAGCACAGATACGCAGTATTTT. It translates to CASSEEPVSTDTQYF.

J is TRBJ2-3 and V is TRBV12-2. TRBV12-2 is labeled a pseudogene. The CDR3 sequence is 16 residues long. Here the CDR3 reads CASRLARGGFIDTQYF. The CDR3 DNA reads as TGTGCAAGTCGCTTAGCGCGTGGTGGGTTTATAGATACGCAGTATTTT.

The chain links TRBV5-5 to TRBJ2-5; D assignment may be TRBD1 or TRBD2 (5 bases each). CDR1 SGHKS and CDR2 YYEKEE come from the germline V gene (reference sequence). V was pared by 4 bases and J by 1 base, with 14 bases between. The CDR3 runs 15 residues. The DNA of the CDR3 is TGTGCCAGCAGCAAGGGACCGACCTCCCAAGAGACCCAGTACTTC. Protein sequence: CASSKGPTSQETQYF.

About this clone: One junction end disagrees with the germline gene, perhaps due to a read error. The rearrangement joins TRBV5-6 to TRBJ2-7; D remains ambiguous. In germline, CDR1 is SGHDT, CDR2 YYEEEE. CDR3 length: 16 amino acids. Here the CDR3 DNA reads TGTGCCAGCAGCTTGCGGGTCGGAACATCCTCCCACGAGCAGTACTTC. It translates to CASSLRVGTSSHEQYF.

V is TRBV9 and J is TRBJ1-2; a weak D match, TRBD1 (5 bases). Germline-derived CDR1 and CDR2 are SGDLS and YYNGEE. V lost 4 bases and J lost 3, with 19 bases in between. The CDR3 runs to 16 residues. CDR3 DNA sequence: TGTGCCAGCAGCCCTCAACTCAGGGTTAGGGACTATGGCTACACCTTC. It encodes CASSPQLRVRDYGYTF.

This chain uses TRBV18 with TRBJ2-7, with 9 positions matching TRBD1. V was clipped by 4 bases and J by 4 bases; unmatched bases: 2. The V gene's germline CDR1 is KGHSH and CDR2 LQKENI. The CDR3 runs 13 residues. This CDR3 reads CASSLDRGYEQYF. The CDR3 DNA follows: TGTGCCAGCTCACTCGACAGGGGGTACGAGCAGTACTTC.

The chain employs TRBV4-1 and TRBJ2-3, with TRBD2 as a possible D gene (7 bases). Germline values: CDR1 MGHRA, CDR2 YSYEKL. The CDR3 has 18 residues. The V end lost 1 base, the J end lost 0 bases, and 17 bases lay between the germline ends. The CDR3 is CASSQVPGGLASTDTQYF. CDR3 nucleotide sequence: TGCGCCAGCAGCCAAGTACCGGGGGGCCTTGCTAGCACAGATACGCAGTATTTT.

The chain combines TRBV7-9 with TRBJ2-5; tentative D call: TRBD1 (6 bases). This CDR3 has 14 amino acids. Germline CDR1 is SEHNR and CDR2 is FQNEAQ (reference sequence). Trimming shortened V by 5 bases and J by 1 base, and 11 bases separated the two germline ends. Here the CDR3 DNA reads TGTGCCAGCAGCCCAACCAGGGGCCAAGAGACCCAGTACTTC. Translating it yields CASSPTRGQETQYF.

The V gene is TRBV20-1, the J gene TRBJ1-3, with 8 nucleotides matching TRBD1. CDR1 and CDR2 (germline): DFQATT, SNEGSKA (reference sequence). Unmatched junction bases numbered 2, after V lost 3 bases and J lost 4 bases. The CDR3 contains 13 residues. CDR3 loop: CSASRTGGNTIYF. CDR3 coding DNA: TGCAGTGCTAGTAGGACAGGGGGAAACACCATATATTTT.

The chain recombines TRBV21-1 with TRBJ2-7. TRBV21-1 counts as a pseudogene. The CDR3 consists of 13 residues. DNA of the CDR3: TGTGCCAGCAGCAAACGCTGGCCTGTCGGGCAGTACTTC. It translates to CASSKRWPVGQYF.

The chain combines TRBV5-1 with TRBJ2-5; unclear D gene. Germline V CDR1 and CDR2: SGHRS, YFSETQ. V gave up 0 bases and J gave up 3 bases, with 6 bases separating them. The CDR3 consists of 13 residues. CDR3 protein: CASSLGQKETQYF. CDR3 in DNA: TGCGCCAGCAGCTTGGGTCAGAAAGAGACCCAGTACTTC.

This sequence joins TRBV28 and TRBJ2-7; 7 nucleotides align to TRBD2. This CDR3 has 14 residues. CDR1 and CDR2 from the germline V gene are MDHEN and SYDVKM. V was pared by 7 bases and J by 1 base, with 7 bases of the junction left unmatched. CDR3 coding DNA: TGTGCCAGCACCCCATGGGGGGGGTCCTACGAGCAGTACTTC. Encoded protein: CASTPWGGSYEQYF. Using reference TRBV28 and TRBJ2-7 for the parts outside the CDR3, the full variable domain is DVKVTQSSRYLVKRTGEKVFLECVQDMDHENMFWYRQDPGLGLRLIYFSYDVKMKEKGDIPEGYSVSREKKERFSLILESASTNQTSMYLCASTPWGGSYEQYFGPGTRLTVT.

The gene calls are TRBV3-1 (or the pseudogene TRBV3-2) and TRBJ1-5, with a possible D match to TRBD1 (6 bases). The V gene lost 3 bases and the J gene lost 4 bases, with 10 bases spanning the gap. This CDR3 region has 14 residues. Germline-derived CDR1 and CDR2 are LGHDT and YNNKEL (reference sequence). The CDR3 DNA reads TGTGCCAGCAGCCATAGGCAGGGGAATCAGCCCCAGCATTTT. This encodes CASSHRQGNQPQHF.

V gene TRBV5-1 combines with J gene TRBJ2-1, with D possibly TRBD2 on 6 matching bases. The CDR3 has 16 amino acids. The germline V gene has CDR1 SGHRS and CDR2 YFSETQ. V was clipped by 4 bases and J by 6 bases, with 20 bases between them. The CDR3, as DNA: TGCGCCAGCAGCCCCTTTGGAGGGACCGCTACCAATGAGCAGTTCTTC. Translating it yields CASSPFGGTATNEQFF.

The rearrangement links TRBV5-1 to TRBJ1-1, with a weak D call TRBD1 (6 bases). The CDR3 extends over 13 amino acids. The ends were cut back, 4 bases at V and 11 bases at J, with 18 bases in the middle. The germline gives CDR1 SGHRS, CDR2 YFSETQ. CDR3 sequence reads: CASSMKVGGAAFF. The CDR3 DNA follows: TGCGCCAGCAGCATGAAAGTGGGGGGCGCGGCTTTCTTT.

This chain joins TRBV2 and TRBJ2-3; D remains ambiguous. Germline V gene lookup returns CDR1 SNHLY and CDR2 FYNNEI. The CDR3 covers 14 residues. V was trimmed by 0 bases and J by 2 bases, leaving 6 bases between them. CDR3 coding DNA: TGTGCCAGCAGTGAAGCATCATCCACAGATACGCAGTATTTT. This sequence encodes CASSEASSTDTQYF.

V is TRBV24-1 and J is TRBJ1-2; weak D call: TRBD1 (5 bases). Germline loops: CDR1 KGHDR, CDR2 SFDVKD. The CDR3 covers 14 residues. With 3 bases removed from V and 2 bases from J, the gap between germline ends came to 9 bases. The CDR3, as DNA: TGTGCCACCAGTGATCGGACACAGAACTATGGCTACACCTTC. This encodes CATSDRTQNYGYTF.

This sequence joins TRBV9 and TRBJ1-5; no clear D gene. This CDR3 is 13 amino acids long. In germline, CDR1 is SGDLS, CDR2 YYNGEE. Trimming took off 4 bases at V and 3 bases at J, with 8 bases between the two ends. The CDR3: CASSPGDNQPQHF. The CDR3, as DNA: TGTGCCAGCAGCCCCGGCGACAATCAGCCCCAGCATTTT.

The rearrangement uses TRBV19 and TRBJ2-3; tentatively, D is TRBD1 or TRBD2 (6 bases each). Trimming shortened V by 4 bases and J by 4 bases, and 15 bases separated the two germline ends. The CDR3 sequence is 15 residues long. From germline, CDR1 is LNHDA and CDR2 SQIVND (reference sequence). CDR3 sequence: CASSTSAGGADTQYF. The CDR3 nucleotides read TGTGCCAGTAGTACTTCGGCCGGGGGCGCAGATACGCAGTATTTT.

The rearrangement uses TRBV7-2 and TRBJ2-7; TRBD1 or TRBD2 may be the D gene (5 bases each). Looked up from germline, CDR1 is SGHTA and CDR2 is FQGNSA. V was shortened by 6 bases and J by 3 bases, with 12 bases between the two germline ends. The CDR3 sequence is 13 residues long. The CDR3 loop is CASRGPSLYEQYF. CDR3 sequence (DNA): TGTGCCAGCAGGGGACCCAGCCTCTACGAGCAGTACTTC. The full variable domain, completed using reference TRBV7-2 and TRBJ2-7, is GAGVSQSPSNKVTEKGKDVELRCDPISGHTALYWYRQSLGQGLEFLIYFQGNSAPDKSGLPSDRFSAERTGGSVSTLTIQRTQQEDSAVYLCASRGPSLYEQYFGPGTRLTVT.

The chain links TRBV6-5 to TRBJ1-5; D not resolved. The CDR3 has 14 amino acids. Per germline, CDR1 MNHEY and CDR2 SVGAGI. Trimming removed 5 bases from V and 1 base from J, with 9 bases in between. For the CDR3, the DNA is TGTGCCAGCAGTAACATGCACAGCAATCAGCCCCAGCATTTT. It codes for CASSNMHSNQPQHF.

The V and J genes are TRBV6-6 and TRBJ2-3; 8 nucleotides agree with TRBD1. Per the germline V gene, CDR1 is MNHNY and CDR2 is SVGAGI (reference sequence). V shed 6 bases, J shed 2 bases, and the junction held 4 bases outside the gene matches. This CDR3 region has 14 residues. The CDR3 here is CASRPGQATDTQYF. CDR3 nucleotide sequence: TGTGCCAGCAGGCCGGGACAGGCCACAGATACGCAGTATTTT.

V gene TRBV5-1 combines with J gene TRBJ1-2; 8 positions agree with TRBD1. The CDR3 sequence is 15 residues long. J lost 8 bases, V lost 3 bases, and 12 bases had no gene match. From germline, CDR1 is SGHRS and CDR2 YFSETQ. CDR3 protein: CASSSQSGTGDGYTF. Written as DNA, the CDR3 is TGCGCCAGCAGCTCCCAATCCGGGACAGGTGACGGCTACACCTTC.

The chain combines TRBV3-1 (or the pseudogene TRBV3-2) with TRBJ1-1, with TRBD1 matching 9 bases. Unmatched junction bases numbered 11, after V lost 1 base and J lost 5 bases. The V gene's germline CDR1 is LGHDT and CDR2 YNNKEL (reference sequence). This CDR3 region has 17 residues. CDR3 nucleotide sequence: TGTGCCAGCAGCCAAGGCACTTTCACAGGGGGCCGGACTGAAGCTTTCTTT. Its protein is CASSQGTFTGGRTEAFF.